This T cell receptor (beta chain) derives from a study of cytomegalovirus exposure and HLA in healthy donors. Study-wide results and caveats: There were about 160 TCR beta chains listed as cytomegalovirus-associated. Some V segments, including TRBV6-2 and TRBV6-3, were excluded as indistinguishable. About 90% or about 30% of the time was how often most TCR beta V segments were productive, according to an earlier analysis.

Unrecorded immune exposures were likely, despite nominal health at sampling. This clone was observed a handful of times. The antigen remains unidentified. Germline trimming cut 3 bases from V and 5 bases from J; bases unmatched to any gene: 3. CDR3 length equals 14 residues. Germline lookup yields CDR1 MNHNS and CDR2 SASEGT. The PCR had 60 Vbeta and 13 Jbeta primers. Generated by immunoSEQ multiplex PCR, the TCRdb table keeps only in-frame clones and is missing some. The sample has 120,000 to 150,000 clones, 55% to 85% seen once. The chain employs TRBV6-1 and TRBJ2-3, with 9 bases matching TRBD2. This TCR was recovered from a man between 35 and 55 years old in good health and CMV-seronegative. The sequenced sample was PBMCs. Written as DNA, the CDR3 is TGTGCCAGCAGTGAGCGGGGGGGCGGAGATACGCAGTATTTT. Its protein is CASSERGGGDTQYF.